Shown below are 27 T cell receptor beta chains from a single sample sequenced in a study of CD8 T cells in Susac syndrome. Reverse transcription of about 0.45 to 1 ug RNA was carried out with random hexamers. MiXCR was run by TCRdb on the immunoSEQ multiplex PCR reads, yielding one entry per CDR3 protein. The table includes about 80,000 distinct CDR3 sequences, about 95% detected once. Sequencing input: CD8+ T cells from PBMCs. Receptor source: a human donor with Susac syndrome.

The chain links TRBV20-1 to TRBJ1-5; D remains ambiguous. Trimming cost V 3 bases and J 7 bases, with 13 bases left between them. CDR3 length: 13 amino acids. Germline V gene sequence: CDR1 DFQATT, CDR2 SNEGSKA (reference sequence). The CDR3 DNA reads TGCAGTGCTAGGCACCCGGATAGACAGCCCCAGCATTTT. Residues: CSARHPDRQPQHF.

The J gene is TRBJ2-7, the V gene TRBV20-1; a possible D gene is TRBD1 (7 bases). V was trimmed by 2 bases and J by 3 bases, leaving 11 bases between them. This CDR3 is built from 13 residues. Per germline, CDR1 DFQATT and CDR2 SNEGSKA (reference sequence). The CDR3 region has the DNA TGCAGTGCTAGACAGGGGGGTGGCTACGAGCAGTACGTC. Its translation is CSARQGGGYEQYV.

The CDR3 DNA reads TGTGCCAGCAGTTTGGTGGCGCGCGGGGAGCTGTTTTTT. Translated, it gives CASSLVARGELFF. This rearrangement joins TRBV27 to TRBJ2-2, with D hard to call. Deletions cut 3 bases from V and 7 bases from J, with 9 bases between. CDR3 length: 13 residues. CDR1 MNHEY and CDR2 SMNVEV come from the germline V gene (reference sequence).

The J gene is TRBJ2-1, the V gene TRBV29-1; TRBD2 might be the D (7 bases). Per the germline V gene, CDR1 is SQVTM and CDR2 is ANQGSEA. The ends were cut back, 0 bases at V and 9 bases at J, with 12 bases in the middle. The CDR3 has 13 amino acids. The chain's CDR3 is CSVEEGGGGEQFF. CDR3 bases: TGCAGCGTTGAAGAAGGGGGGGGCGGTGAGCAGTTCTTC.

V gene TRBV12-3 or TRBV12-4 combines with J gene TRBJ1-5; maybe TRBD1 (6 bases). The V end lost 3 bases, the J end lost 7 bases, and 10 bases lay between the germline ends. The CDR3 extends over 13 amino acids. CDR3 sequence: CASSLGGGQPQHF. CDR3 sequence (DNA): TGTGCCAGCAGTTTGGGCGGGGGCCAGCCCCAGCATTTT.

V and J are TRBV25-1 and TRBJ1-2; D perhaps matches TRBD1 (5 bases). CDR1 is MGHDK and CDR2 is SYGVNS in the germline V gene. This CDR3 contains 14 residues. Trimming took 4 bases from V and 8 from J, leaving 17 bases between them. CDR3 residues: CASSGRGMARGYTF. CDR3 coding DNA: TGTGCCAGCAGTGGGCGGGGGATGGCAAGAGGCTACACCTTC.

The rearrangement uses TRBV29-1 and TRBJ2-1; D not certain. The V gene's germline CDR1 is SQVTM and CDR2 ANQGSEA. Trimming shortened V by 1 base and J by 1 base, and 5 bases separated the two germline ends. The CDR3 totals 13 residues. The CDR3 DNA reads TGCAGCGTTGAAGGGGCTTCCTACAATGAGCAGTTCTTC. The encoded protein is CSVEGASYNEQFF.

CDR3 protein: CATTPSARQNTF. In DNA form, the CDR3 reads TGTGCCACCACTCCGTCGGCGCGGCAGAACACCTTC. The J gene is TRBJ1-2, the V gene TRBV24-1, with unresolved D. V gave up 8 bases and J gave up 12 bases, with 18 bases separating them. The CDR3 covers 12 residues. Germline V gene data show CDR1 as KGHDR and CDR2 as SFDVKD.

The chain carries TRBV9 and TRBJ2-5; D perhaps matches TRBD2 (5 bases). V lost 0 bases to trimming and J lost 5 bases, with 14 bases between them. The CDR3 loop spans 15 amino acids. Germline V gene sequence: CDR1 SGDLS, CDR2 YYNGEE. CDR3 bases: TGTGCCAGCAGCGTAGAACCGAGGGCCGGGGAGACCCAGTACTTC. This encodes CASSVEPRAGETQYF.

The rearrangement uses TRBV5-4 and TRBJ2-7, with a weak D call TRBD1 (6 bases). CDR3 length: 14 residues. Trimming left V 4 bases short and J 2 bases short, with 13 bases between. Germline assignment: CDR1 SGHNT and CDR2 YYREEE (reference sequence). Here the CDR3 DNA reads TGTGCCAGCAGCATGTACGGGACACCCTACGAGCAGTACGTC. This gives the protein CASSMYGTPYEQYV.

This chain connects TRBV6-2 or TRBV6-3 to TRBJ1-2, with D perhaps matching TRBD1 (5 bases). The CDR3 is 11 amino acids. The V and J ends lost 6 bases and 8 bases respectively, with 10 bases between them. In germline, CDR1 is MNHEY, CDR2 SVGEGT. CDR3 amino acids: CASSDSTGYTF. The CDR3 bases are TGTGCCAGCAGCGACAGCACGGGCTACACCTTC.

The V gene is TRBV5-4, the J gene TRBJ2-3, with 7 positions matching TRBD2. This CDR3 is 13 amino acids long. J gave up 6 bases and V 4 bases, and 5 bases lay outside the gene matches. CDR1 is SGHNT and CDR2 is YYREEE in the germline V gene (reference sequence). CDR3 amino acids: CASSPWGGDTQYF. CDR3 bases: TGTGCCAGCAGCCCCTGGGGGGGGGATACGCAGTATTTT.

The gene calls are TRBV7-9 and TRBJ2-5, with TRBD2 matching 10 bases. The CDR3 spans 18 residues. Germline values: CDR1 SEHNR, CDR2 FQNEAQ (reference sequence). V was clipped by 5 bases and J by 4 bases; unmatched bases: 16. For the CDR3, the DNA is TGTGCCAGCAGCCCAAAGCGGGAGGGCGACCAGTTATTAGAGACCCAGTACTTC. Protein: CASSPKREGDQLLETQYF.

Note on this clonotype: The junction and the germline gene differ at one end; a read error may be behind it. This chain links TRBV29-1 with TRBJ2-3; TRBD2 is a possible D gene (6 bases). This CDR3 has 13 residues. The germline V gene encodes CDR1 SQVTM and CDR2 ANQGSEA. As DNA, the CDR3 is TGCAGCGTTGAAGATTGGAGGGAAGATACGCAGTACTTT. Translating it yields CSVEDWREDTQYF.

CDR3 loop: CATSRGLAHSYEQYF. Written as DNA, the CDR3 is TGTGCCACCAGCAGAGGACTAGCGCACTCCTACGAGCAGTACTTC. The chain has TRBV15 and TRBJ2-7; 8 positions match TRBD2. The germline V gene has CDR1 LNHNV and CDR2 YYDKDF (reference sequence). V lost 1 base, J lost 0 bases, and 2 bases stayed unmatched. The CDR3 covers 15 residues.

J is TRBJ2-3 and V is TRBV9; 11 nucleotides agree with TRBD2. The V and J ends lost 0 bases and 6 bases, in that order; junction bases with no gene match: 0. The CDR3 is 14 amino acids. Germline values: CDR1 SGDLS, CDR2 YYNGEE. CDR3 region: CASSVVAGGDTQYF. The CDR3, as DNA: TGTGCCAGCAGCGTAGTAGCGGGGGGGGATACGCAGTATTTT.

This CDR3 reads CASSYGIQDFYGYTF. DNA of the CDR3: TGTGCCAGCAGCTATGGGATACAGGATTTCTATGGCTACACCTTC. J is TRBJ1-2 and V is TRBV7-9; D perhaps matches TRBD1 (5 bases). Germline V gives CDR1 SEHNR, CDR2 FQNEAQ (reference sequence). This CDR3 is 15 amino acids long. Trimming shortened V by 4 bases and J by 4 bases, and 16 bases separated the two germline ends.

V gene TRBV6-6 combines with J gene TRBJ2-7, with D perhaps TRBD1 (5 bases). V shed 2 bases and J shed 6 bases, with 11 bases lying between them. This CDR3 is 13 amino acids long. Germline lookup yields CDR1 MNHNY and CDR2 SVGAGI (reference sequence). The CDR3 spells CASSYRYRSEQYV. CDR3 nucleotides: TGTGCCAGCAGTTACCGTTACAGGTCCGAGCAGTACGTC.

The chain couples TRBV4-3 to TRBJ2-7; D is perhaps TRBD2 (6 bases). Germline CDR1 and CDR2: LGHNA and YSLEER. This CDR3 has 15 amino acids. V was clipped by 0 bases and J by 2 bases, with 11 bases between them. The CDR3 nucleotides are TGCGCCAGCAGCCAAGATTGGGGCGGGACCTACGAGCAGTACTTC. It translates to CASSQDWGGTYEQYF.

V usage is TRBV13 and J usage is TRBJ2-7, with TRBD2 as a possible D gene (5 bases). CDR1 is PRHDT, CDR2 FYEKMQ, per germline (reference sequence). The germline V and J ends were trimmed by 7 bases and 5 bases, with 18 bases remaining between them. CDR3 length: 14 amino acids. The CDR3, as DNA: TGTGCCAGCAACTCCCGAGGGAGTCCCAACGAGCAGTACTTC. Protein sequence: CASNSRGSPNEQYF.

The rearrangement joins TRBV9 to TRBJ2-7; no firm D call. The CDR3 runs to 14 residues. Germline CDR1 is SGDLS and CDR2 is YYNGEE. V was clipped by 0 bases and J by 6 bases, with 13 bases between them. CDR3 region: CASSVGAVYPEQYF. CDR3 DNA: TGTGCCAGCAGCGTAGGAGCAGTCTATCCCGAGCAGTACTTC.

The chain has TRBV11-1 and TRBJ2-1; D unclear. The CDR3 has 12 amino acids. Germline assignment: CDR1 SGHAT and CDR2 FQDESV (reference sequence). Trimming took 5 bases from V and 8 from J, leaving 10 bases between them. DNA for the CDR3: TGTGCCAGCAGCATGGGTGGACATGAGCAGTTCTTC. Protein product: CASSMGGHEQFF.

The V call is TRBV12-3 or TRBV12-4, the J call TRBJ2-2; D remains unclear. The V gene lost 8 bases and the J gene lost 6 bases, with 19 bases spanning the gap. The CDR3 loop spans 15 amino acids. CDR3 sequence: CASSRMMTLAGELFF. In DNA, the CDR3 is TGTGCCAGCTCTCGAATGATGACCTTGGCCGGGGAGCTGTTTTTT.

J is TRBJ1-1 and V is TRBV7-9, with no clear D. Trimming stripped 3 bases from V and 0 bases from J, with 11 bases between. The germline gives CDR1 SEHNR, CDR2 FQNEAQ (reference sequence). The CDR3 spans 15 residues. The DNA of the CDR3 is TGTGCCAGCAGCTTTCGGTCGTGGGTGAACACTGAAGCTTTCTTT. Its protein is CASSFRSWVNTEAFF.

This sequence joins TRBV7-6 and TRBJ2-7; TRBD1 is a possible D gene (5 bases). In germline, CDR1 is SGHVS, CDR2 FNYEAQ. This CDR3 spans 14 amino acids. V was trimmed by 5 bases and J by 2 bases, leaving 13 bases between them. CDR3 sequence (DNA): TGTGCCAGCAGCCCCCGACTGGGGCCCTACGAGCAGTACTTC. As protein: CASSPRLGPYEQYF.

The V gene is TRBV7-9, the J gene TRBJ2-2; a possible D gene is TRBD1 (6 bases). CDR1 is SEHNR and CDR2 is FQNEAQ in the germline V gene (reference sequence). V was pared by 5 bases and J by 1 base, with 14 bases between. The CDR3 loop spans 16 amino acids. This chain's CDR3 is CASSPPGQLNTGELFF. The CDR3 DNA is TGTGCCAGCAGCCCGCCGGGACAATTGAACACCGGGGAGCTGTTTTTT.

The rearrangement links TRBV7-9 to TRBJ2-1; D remains ambiguous. The CDR3 loop spans 13 amino acids. The V gene lost 5 bases and the J gene lost 5 bases, with 10 bases spanning the gap. Germline V gene data show CDR1 as SEHNR and CDR2 as FQNEAQ (reference sequence). The CDR3 region is CASSQGNHNEQFF. CDR3 nucleotides: TGTGCCAGCAGCCAAGGAAACCACAATGAGCAGTTCTTC.